This section outlines one TCR beta chain sequence together with its context. The data derive from a study of shared clonotypes between healthy human individuals. V lost 1 base to trimming and J lost 6 bases, with 10 bases between them. The CDR3 has 13 residues. Germline lookup yields CDR1 SEHNR and CDR2 FQNEAQ (reference sequence). Here immunoSEQ multiplex PCR was the method, and the copy in TCRdb shows in-frame clones only, minus some. Of more than 2,000,000 clones in the sample, 90% to 95% are singletons; the top ten hold about 0.41%. The receptor was isolated from a man aged 18 to 30 in good health. Some clones in this sample may be carry-over from other donors' samples. Sequenced material: naive CD4+ T cells from PBMCs. Subset specified: CD45RA+ positively selected. This rearrangement joins TRBV7-9 to TRBJ2-7, with TRBD2 as a possible D gene (6 bases). CDR3 sequence reads: CASSLGGGREQYF. CDR3 nucleotides: TGTGCCAGCAGCTTAGGGGGAGGTCGCGAGCAGTACTTC.